Only a few counts were recorded for the clone carrying this T cell receptor beta chain. What it recognizes is unknown. This sample is drawn from a study of radiation and T cells in renal cell carcinoma. Study conclusions and caveats: Pretreatment tumor biopsies were lacking, so baseline clonotypes are unknown.

Only in-frame clones appear in the TCRdb table, and some are missing; sequencing was by immunoSEQ multiplex PCR. The table lists roughly 75,000 clones, 82% of them singletons. As for time point: blood 2 weeks post-SBRT. Treatment in this sample: 15 Gy SBRT to primary tumor, nephrectomy 4 weeks later. Germline CDR1 and CDR2: LNHNV and YYDKDF (reference sequence). CDR3 length equals 17 residues. The ends were cut back, 0 bases at V and 4 bases at J, with 19 bases in the middle. The starting material was blood, obtained from a patient whose treatment included radiotherapy and nephrectomy. The chain has TRBV15 and TRBJ2-7, with D perhaps given as TRBD1 or TRBD2 (5 bases each). This receptor was identified in a man aged 55 to 70 with renal cell carcinoma. The CDR3 loop reads CATSRDRGRGIRYEQYF. CDR3 nucleotides: TGTGCCACCAGCAGAGATCGGGGCCGTGGGATACGATACGAGCAGTACTTC.